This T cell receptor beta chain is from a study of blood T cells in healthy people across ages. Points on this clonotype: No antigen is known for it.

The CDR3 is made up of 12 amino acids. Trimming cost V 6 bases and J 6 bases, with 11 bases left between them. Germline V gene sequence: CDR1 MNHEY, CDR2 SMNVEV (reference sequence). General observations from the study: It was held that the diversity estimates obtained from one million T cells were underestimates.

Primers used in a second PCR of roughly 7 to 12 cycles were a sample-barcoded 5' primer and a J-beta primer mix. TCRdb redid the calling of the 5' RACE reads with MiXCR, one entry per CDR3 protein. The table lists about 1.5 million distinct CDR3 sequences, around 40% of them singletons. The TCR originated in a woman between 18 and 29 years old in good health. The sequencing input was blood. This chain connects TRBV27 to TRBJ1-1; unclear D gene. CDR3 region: CASRLGGPEAFF. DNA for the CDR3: TGTGCCAGCAGACTGGGCGGCCCTGAAGCTTTCTTT.